Sequencing of this TCR beta chain was carried out in a study of T cells in Graves' hyperthyroidism and ophthalmopathy. Study-level background: Upon initial diagnosis and before any treatment, peripheral blood was collected.

Broader study findings: In validation, the model predicted ophthalmopathy. These predictions came a median roughly 6 months before onset.

TCR beta CDR3 region amplification was performed from RNA transcripts. TCR CDR3 regions were first amplified by RT-PCR with HTBI primers. Each CDR3 protein is one row after TCRdb ran MiXCR on the multiplex PCR reads. The sample has 550,000 to 600,000 distinct CDR3 sequences; 14% are singletons. Regarding this clonotype: Its antigen is unknown.

Germline-derived CDR1 and CDR2 are LGHDT and YNNKEL (reference sequence). The CDR3 has 17 amino acids. Trimming took off 0 bases at V and 2 bases at J, with 16 bases between the two ends. The sample taken for sequencing was blood. This chain joins TRBV3-1 and TRBJ2-5; maybe TRBD1 (6 bases). The source is a woman between 18 and 29 years old with Graves' ophthalmopathy. The CDR3: CASSQDTYRVLQETQYF. The CDR3 DNA follows: TGTGCCAGCAGCCAAGATACCTACAGGGTTCTACAAGAGACCCAGTACTTC.